These 20 T cell receptor beta chains share one sample of origin, sequenced in a study of blood T cell repertoires in COVID-19. Data came from immunoSEQ multiplex PCR; TCRdb stores just in-frame clones and leaves some out. Of 40,000 to 55,000 clones listed, roughly 84% are singletons. Input material: peripheral blood. These receptors originate from a man aged 50 to 60 with active COVID-19.

The chain joins TRBV5-1 to TRBJ1-1; 9 bases match TRBD1. The germline V gene encodes CDR1 SGHRS and CDR2 YFSETQ. V shed 4 bases, J shed 9 bases, and the junction held 7 bases outside the gene matches. The CDR3 is made up of 13 amino acids. DNA of the CDR3: TGCGCCAGCAGCCTTCGGACAGGGGTAAAAGCTTTCTTT. This codes for CASSLRTGVKAFF.

J is TRBJ2-2 and V is TRBV7-9; no clear D gene. V was cut by 11 bases and J by 4 bases, with 17 bases left in between. Germline loops: CDR1 SEHNR, CDR2 FQNEAQ (reference sequence). This CDR3 region has 14 residues. The chain's CDR3 is CASNRVASTGELFF. The CDR3, as DNA: TGTGCCTCAAATCGGGTCGCTTCCACCGGGGAGCTGTTTTTT.

The CDR3 spells CSGSTANTGELFF. The CDR3 nucleotides are TGCAGCGGGTCGACAGCGAACACCGGGGAGCTGTTTTTT. The genes are TRBV29-1 and TRBJ2-2, with D tentatively TRBD1 (5 bases). This CDR3 is 13 amino acids long. Per the germline V gene, CDR1 is SQVTM and CDR2 is ANQGSEA. Trimming left V 7 bases short and J 0 bases short, with 9 bases between.

This chain links TRBV10-1 with TRBJ2-5; 7 bases match TRBD1. Looked up from germline, CDR1 is WNHNN and CDR2 is SYGVQD (reference sequence). CDR3 length: 15 amino acids. The trim removed 5 bases at V and 2 bases at J, leaving 8 bases unmatched. CDR3: CASSYYRGIQETQYF. The CDR3 DNA reads TGCGCCAGCAGTTACTACAGGGGAATTCAAGAGACCCAGTACTTC.

This rearrangement joins TRBV19 to TRBJ2-2; D uncertain. This CDR3 is built from 15 residues. The germline V gene has CDR1 LNHDA and CDR2 SQIVND (reference sequence). V gave up 3 bases and J gave up 4 bases, with 12 bases separating them. As DNA, the CDR3 is TGTGCCAGTAGTATGACCGGGTTCTCCACCGGGGAGCTGTTTTTT. This gives the protein CASSMTGFSTGELFF.

This clone has just one count. CDR3 sequence (DNA): TGCAGCGTTGAGGGGGCAGGGGGGCCAGATACGCAGTATTTT. It specifies CSVEGAGGPDTQYF. The chain recombines TRBV29-1 with TRBJ2-3, with D maybe TRBD1 (7 bases). Germline V gene lookup returns CDR1 SQVTM and CDR2 ANQGSEA. V lost 3 bases and J lost 4, with 14 bases in between. This CDR3 contains 14 residues.

The chain couples TRBV7-9 to TRBJ2-7, with D possibly matching TRBD2 (5 bases). CDR3 size: 12 residues. Germline values: CDR1 SEHNR, CDR2 FQNEAQ (reference sequence). V lost 4 bases, J lost 2 bases, and 6 bases lay in between. CDR3 loop: CASSSGTYEQYF. The CDR3 bases are TGTGCCAGCAGCTCCGGGACCTACGAGCAGTACTTC.

In this sample, this clone turned up a few times. The V and J genes are TRBV7-2 and TRBJ1-5; 8 nucleotides line up with TRBD1. The CDR3 extends over 13 amino acids. V shed 6 bases and J 7 bases; nucleotides not matched to a gene: 5. Germline V gene sequence: CDR1 SGHTA, CDR2 FQGNSA. Written as DNA, the CDR3 is TGTGCCAGCAGTGGACAGGGCGGCCAGCCCCAGCATTTT. This codes for CASSGQGGQPQHF.

The V gene is TRBV13, the J gene TRBJ2-6; the D gene is possibly TRBD2 (6 bases). V was trimmed by 5 bases and J by 0 bases, leaving 17 bases between them. The CDR3 consists of 18 residues. In germline, CDR1 is PRHDT, CDR2 FYEKMQ (reference sequence). In nucleotides, the CDR3 is TGTGCCAGCAGCCGTGAGGAGGGACCTTACTCTGGGGCCAACGTCCTGACTTTC. Translating it yields CASSREEGPYSGANVLTF.

In nucleotides, the CDR3 is TGTGCCTGGAGTGTACATGCGCGGACTGAAGCTTTCTTT. It encodes CAWSVHARTEAFF. This chain uses TRBV30 with TRBJ1-1; D not certain. The V end lost 0 bases, the J end lost 5 bases, and 10 bases lay between the germline ends. This CDR3 region has 13 residues. CDR1 GTSNPN and CDR2 SVGIG come from the germline V gene (reference sequence).

This rearrangement joins TRBV5-4 to TRBJ1-1; D remains ambiguous. CDR1 SGHNT and CDR2 YYREEE come from the germline V gene (reference sequence). The CDR3 sequence is 14 residues long. The ends were cut back, 2 bases at V and 0 bases at J, with 8 bases in the middle. The chain's CDR3 is CASSFEGLNTEAFF. The DNA for the CDR3 is TGTGCCAGCAGCTTCGAGGGTTTGAACACTGAAGCTTTCTTT.

This chain uses TRBV4-2 with TRBJ2-1; TRBD2 might be the D (6 bases). Germline CDR1 reads LGHNA; CDR2 reads YNFKEQ. The V end lost 0 bases, the J end lost 8 bases, and 20 bases lay between the germline ends. CDR3 length equals 17 residues. The CDR3 spells CASSQEGGTSSFHEQFF. The CDR3 DNA is TGTGCCAGCAGCCAAGAGGGCGGGACGAGTAGCTTCCATGAGCAGTTCTTC.

The chain has TRBV4-2 and TRBJ2-3; TRBD1 is a possible D gene (5 bases). V lost 4 bases to trimming and J lost 4 bases, with 6 bases between them. CDR3 length: 12 residues. Looked up from germline, CDR1 is LGHNA and CDR2 is YNFKEQ. The CDR3 region has the DNA TGTGCCAGCAGCCTCAGGGCAGATACGCAGTATTTT. Amino acid sequence: CASSLRADTQYF.

The chain combines TRBV19 with TRBJ2-5, with TRBD1 as a possible D gene (6 bases). The ends were cut back, 6 bases at V and 0 bases at J, with 20 bases in the middle. The CDR3 runs 17 residues. In germline, CDR1 is LNHDA, CDR2 SQIVND (reference sequence). This CDR3 reads CASRKMTGTRDQETQYF. CDR3 coding DNA: TGTGCCAGTAGGAAAATGACAGGTACCAGGGACCAAGAGACCCAGTACTTC.

This chain links TRBV5-6 with TRBJ2-1, with TRBD1 matching over 8 bases. Germline CDR1 reads SGHDT; CDR2 reads YYEEEE. This CDR3 has 16 amino acids. V trimming: 3 bases; J trimming: 4 bases; junction bases outside the gene matches: 9. CDR3 residues: CASSSIQGAGYNEQFF. DNA for the CDR3: TGTGCCAGCAGCTCCATTCAGGGGGCTGGGTACAATGAGCAGTTCTTC.

The V and J genes are TRBV7-8 and TRBJ1-1, with D possibly matching TRBD1 (6 bases). The CDR3 length is 16 residues. Germline-derived CDR1 and CDR2 are SGHVS and FQNEAQ. V gave up 5 bases and J gave up 8 bases, with 24 bases separating them. In nucleotides, the CDR3 is TGTGCCAGCAGCCTAAGGGCCATGACAGGCCTTGGGGAAGCTTTCTTT. Its protein is CASSLRAMTGLGEAFF.

The V and J genes are TRBV18 and TRBJ1-2; TRBD1 agrees at 7 bases. J lost 2 bases, V lost 3 bases, and 3 bases had no gene match. This CDR3 has 14 residues. Germline CDR1 and CDR2: KGHSH and LQKENI. CDR3 sequence (DNA): TGTGCCAGCTCACCGACAGGGCTAAACTATGGCTACACCTTC. Encoded protein: CASSPTGLNYGYTF.

V is TRBV24-1 and J is TRBJ2-1; 9 positions agree with TRBD1. CDR1 and CDR2 (germline): KGHDR, SFDVKD. J gave up 7 bases and V 6 bases, and 9 bases lay outside the gene matches. The CDR3 length is 15 residues. This CDR3 is CATSPTSDRGNEQFF. CDR3 DNA sequence: TGTGCCACCAGTCCTACTTCGGACAGGGGAAATGAGCAGTTCTTC.

The V and J genes are TRBV12-5 and TRBJ2-7; TRBD1 matches at 10 bases. The CDR3 is made up of 15 amino acids. Germline CDR1 reads LGHNT; CDR2 reads FRNRAP. Trimming cost V 5 bases and J 4 bases; bases outside gene matches: 8. CDR3 protein: CASGPGQGRPYEQYF. DNA for the CDR3: TGTGCTAGTGGTCCGGGACAGGGGCGTCCGTACGAGCAGTACTTC.

The chain employs TRBV6-2 or TRBV6-3 and TRBJ2-1, with D possibly TRBD1 on 6 matching bases. Trimming took off 5 bases at V and 6 bases at J, with 23 bases between the two ends. The CDR3 runs 17 residues. CDR1 is MNHEY, CDR2 SVGEGT, per germline. CDR3 sequence (DNA): TGTGCCAGCAGTAACCGAGCTACAGGGTCGTCCGGCAATGAGCAGTTCTTC. Translation: CASSNRATGSSGNEQFF.